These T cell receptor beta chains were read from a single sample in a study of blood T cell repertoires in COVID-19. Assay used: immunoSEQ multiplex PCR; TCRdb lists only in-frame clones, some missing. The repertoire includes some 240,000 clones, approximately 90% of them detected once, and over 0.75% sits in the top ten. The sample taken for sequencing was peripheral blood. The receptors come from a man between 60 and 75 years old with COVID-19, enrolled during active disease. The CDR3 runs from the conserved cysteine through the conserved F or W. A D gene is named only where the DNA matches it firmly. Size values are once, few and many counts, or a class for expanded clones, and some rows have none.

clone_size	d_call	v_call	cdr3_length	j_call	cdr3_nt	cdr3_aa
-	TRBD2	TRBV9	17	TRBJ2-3	TGTGCCAGCAGCGTAGCCCCGGGGGGAGGACTAGGAGATACGCAGTATTTT	CASSVAPGGGLGDTQYF
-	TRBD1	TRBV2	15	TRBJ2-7	TGTGCCAGCAGATCATTGGACAGGCTCTCCTACGAGCAGTACTTC	CASRSLDRLSYEQYF
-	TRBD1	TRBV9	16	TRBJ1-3	TGTGCCAGCAGCGCGTGGGACAGCAACTCTGGAAACACCATATATTTT	CASSAWDSNSGNTIYF
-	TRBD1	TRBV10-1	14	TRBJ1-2	TGCGCCAGCCCCCCGGGACAGGCTAACTATGGCTACACCTTC	CASPPGQANYGYTF
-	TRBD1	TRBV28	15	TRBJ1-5	TGTGCCAGCACCGATCCTACAGGGGGCAATCAGCCCCAGCATTTT	CASTDPTGGNQPQHF
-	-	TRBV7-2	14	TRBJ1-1	TGTGCCAGCAGCTTAGTGTCACAGAACACTGAAGCTTTCTTT	CASSLVSQNTEAFF
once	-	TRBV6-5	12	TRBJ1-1	TGTGCCAGCAGCCACGCCGAGGCTGGCGCTTTCTTT	CASSHAEAGAFF
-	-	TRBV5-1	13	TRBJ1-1	TGCGCCAGCAGCCAAGCCATGAACACTGAAGCTTTCTTT	CASSQAMNTEAFF
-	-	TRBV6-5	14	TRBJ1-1	TGTGCCAGCACTTCCCCCGCCGGAGCCACTGAAGCTTTCTTT	CASTSPAGATEAFF
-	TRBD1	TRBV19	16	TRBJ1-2	TGTGCCAGTAGTATAATCGGAGGACAGGTTCCATATGGCTACACCTTC	CASSIIGGQVPYGYTF
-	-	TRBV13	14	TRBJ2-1	TGTGCCAGCAGCTCCTCTCGCGCGTACAATGAGCAGTTCTTC	CASSSSRAYNEQFF
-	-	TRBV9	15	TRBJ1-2	TGTGCCAGCAGGACCGGGGGTGGCCCCGACTATGGCTACACCTTC	CASRTGGGPDYGYTF
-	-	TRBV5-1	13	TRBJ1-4	TGCGCCAGCAGCGGGGGCAATAATGAAAAACTGTTTTTT	CASSGGNNEKLFF
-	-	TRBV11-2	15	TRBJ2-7	TGTGCCAGCAGCGAGGGGGGGGGTTTCTCCTACGAGCAGTACTTC	CASSEGGGFSYEQYF
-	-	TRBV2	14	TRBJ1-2	TGTGCCAGCAGTGAGTCACAGGGCAACTATGGCTACACCTTC	CASSESQGNYGYTF
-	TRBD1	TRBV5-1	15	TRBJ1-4	TGCGCCAGCAGCTTGGGGGACAGCCGTAATGAAAAACTGTTTTTT	CASSLGDSRNEKLFF
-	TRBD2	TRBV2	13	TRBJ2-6	TGTGCCAGCAGTCGGGAGGGTGTCAACGTCCTGACTTTC	CASSREGVNVLTF
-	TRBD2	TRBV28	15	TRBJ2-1	TGTGCCAGCACCACGGGAGTAGCGGGACGGAATGAGCAGTTCTTC	CASTTGVAGRNEQFF
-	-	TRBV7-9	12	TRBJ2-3	TGTGCCAGCAGCCGGTCGGGGGTCGGGCAGTATTTT	CASSRSGVGQYF
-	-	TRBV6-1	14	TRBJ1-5	TGTGCCAGCAGTGAAGGGAGTCCCAATCAGCCCCAGCATTTT	CASSEGSPNQPQHF
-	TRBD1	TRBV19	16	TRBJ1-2	TGTGCCAGTACCCTTGCCTCGCCGGGACAGGGAGCTGGCTACACCTTC	CASTLASPGQGAGYTF
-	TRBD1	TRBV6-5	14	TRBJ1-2	TGTGCCAGCAGATTGGACAGGGGGGCTTATGGCTACACCTTC	CASRLDRGAYGYTF
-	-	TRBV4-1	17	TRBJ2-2	TGCGCCAGCAGCCAACTTATGGGCATGGGAGTGCCCGGGGAGCTGTTTTTT	CASSQLMGMGVPGELFF
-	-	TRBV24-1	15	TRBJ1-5	TGTGCCACCAGTGCAGGAGGGAAGGTCAATCAGCCCCAGCATTTT	CATSAGGKVNQPQHF
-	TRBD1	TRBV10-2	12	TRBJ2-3	TGCGCCAGCAGCGACAGGGCAAGTACGCAGTATTTT	CASSDRASTQYF
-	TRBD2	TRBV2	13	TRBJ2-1	TGTGCCAGCATCCGGGAGGTGTACAATGAGCAGTTCTTC	CASIREVYNEQFF
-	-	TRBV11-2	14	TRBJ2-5	TGTGCCAGCAGCTTAGTCGCTAGCTGGAAGACCCAGTACTTC	CASSLVASWKTQYF
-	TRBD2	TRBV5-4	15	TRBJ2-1	TGTGCCAGCAGCCCGAGCGGGGGTACCTACAATGAGCAGTTCTTC	CASSPSGGTYNEQFF
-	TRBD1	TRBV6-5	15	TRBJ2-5	TGTGCCAGCAGCGCTACTTACAGGGGGGAAAAGTCCCAGTACTTC	CASSATYRGEKSQYF
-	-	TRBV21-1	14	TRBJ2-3	TGTGCCAGCAACTTGGGACACTGCTCAGATACGCAGTATTTT	CASNLGHCSDTQYF
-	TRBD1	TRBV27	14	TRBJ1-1	TGTGCCAGCAGTTTCACAGGGGGCTACACTGAAGCTTTCTTT	CASSFTGGYTEAFF
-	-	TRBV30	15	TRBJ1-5	TGTGCCTGGAGTGAAAGTTCAGGGCTCAATCAGCCCCAGCATTTT	CAWSESSGLNQPQHF
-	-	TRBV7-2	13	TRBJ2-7	TGTGCCAGCAGCACACACAGGGTGGGGGAGCAGTACTTC	CASSTHRVGEQYF
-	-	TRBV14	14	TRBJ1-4	TGTGCCAGCAGCCAACAGGGCCCCAATGAAAAACTGTTTTTT	CASSQQGPNEKLFF
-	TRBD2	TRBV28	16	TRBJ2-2	TGTGCCAGCATGCCTAGCGGGAGTATGAACACCGGGGAGCTGTTTTTT	CASMPSGSMNTGELFF
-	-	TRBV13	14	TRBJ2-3	TGTGCCAGCAGCTTAGTAACCGGGTCAGATACGCAGTATTTT	CASSLVTGSDTQYF
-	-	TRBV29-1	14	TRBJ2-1	TGCAGCGCAGGGGGAGGGGGCTCCTACAATGAGCAGTTCTTC	CSAGGGGSYNEQFF
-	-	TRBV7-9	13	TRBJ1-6	TGTGCCAGCAGCTTAGCTGGCGGCCGACCCCTCCACTTT	CASSLAGGRPLHF
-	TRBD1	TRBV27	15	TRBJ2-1	TGTGCCAGCAGTTTAGAGGGACAGGGGACCAATGAGCAGTTCTTC	CASSLEGQGTNEQFF
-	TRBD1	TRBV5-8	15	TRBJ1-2	TGTGCCAGCAGCTTGGCCAGGCACAGGGGCTATGGCTACACCTTC	CASSLARHRGYGYTF
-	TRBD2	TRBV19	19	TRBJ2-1	TGTGCCAGTAGTTCCAGAGGGATCAGCGGGGGGGCTAAGTACAATGAGCAGTTCTTC	CASSSRGISGGAKYNEQFF
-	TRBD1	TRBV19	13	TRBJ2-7	TGTGCCAGTAACGACAGGGCCTCCTACGAGCAGTACTTC	CASNDRASYEQYF
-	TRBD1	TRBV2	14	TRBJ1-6	TGTGCCAGCACCCGGACAGGGGATAATTCACCCCTCCACTTT	CASTRTGDNSPLHF
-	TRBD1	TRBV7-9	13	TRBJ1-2	TGTGCCAGCAGCCCGGGACAGGGAAGGAGCTACACCTTC	CASSPGQGRSYTF
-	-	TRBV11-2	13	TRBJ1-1	TGTGCCAGCAGCCCCGAACCGGTATTCGAAGCTTTCTTT	CASSPEPVFEAFF
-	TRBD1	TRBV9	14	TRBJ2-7	TGTGCCAGCAGCCCTGCCGGGACAGCCTACGAGCAGTACTTC	CASSPAGTAYEQYF
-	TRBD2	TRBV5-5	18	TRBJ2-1	TGTGCCAGCAGCTTGCTCAGCGGGAGGGCCCCGGGTTACAATGAGCAGTTCTTC	CASSLLSGRAPGYNEQFF
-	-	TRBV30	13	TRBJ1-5	TGTGCCTGGAGTGGCGCCAGCAATCAGCCCCAGCATTTT	CAWSGASNQPQHF
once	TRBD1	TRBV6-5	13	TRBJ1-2	TGTGCCAGCAGCCTCGGGACAGGGTTTGGCTACACCTTC	CASSLGTGFGYTF
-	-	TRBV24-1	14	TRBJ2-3	TGTGCCACCAGTGATCCCGGAGGCACAGATACGCAGTATTTT	CATSDPGGTDTQYF
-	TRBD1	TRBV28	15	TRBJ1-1	TGTGCCAGCAGTTTAGGGGGACAGGGCAGAACTGAAGCTTTCTTT	CASSLGGQGRTEAFF
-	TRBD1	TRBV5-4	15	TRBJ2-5	TGTGCCAGCAGCTTCGGGACACAGGGGGGAGAGACCCAGTACTTC	CASSFGTQGGETQYF
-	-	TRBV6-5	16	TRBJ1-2	TGTGCCAGCAGTTATTTGTGGGGGACTACTAACTATGGCTACACCTTC	CASSYLWGTTNYGYTF